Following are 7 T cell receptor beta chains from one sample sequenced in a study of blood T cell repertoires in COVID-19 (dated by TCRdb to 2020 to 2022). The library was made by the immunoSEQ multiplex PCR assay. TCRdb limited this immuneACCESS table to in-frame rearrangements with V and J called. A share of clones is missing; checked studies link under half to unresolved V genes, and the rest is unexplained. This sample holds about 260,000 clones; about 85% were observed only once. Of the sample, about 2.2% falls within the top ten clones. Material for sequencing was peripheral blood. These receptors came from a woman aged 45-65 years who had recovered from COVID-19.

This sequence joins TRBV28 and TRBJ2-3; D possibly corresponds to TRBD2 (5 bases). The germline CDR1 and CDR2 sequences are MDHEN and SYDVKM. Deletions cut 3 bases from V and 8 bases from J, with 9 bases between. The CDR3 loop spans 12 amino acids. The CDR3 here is CASSFRGGTQYF. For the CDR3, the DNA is TGTGCCAGCAGTTTTCGAGGAGGTACGCAGTATTTT.

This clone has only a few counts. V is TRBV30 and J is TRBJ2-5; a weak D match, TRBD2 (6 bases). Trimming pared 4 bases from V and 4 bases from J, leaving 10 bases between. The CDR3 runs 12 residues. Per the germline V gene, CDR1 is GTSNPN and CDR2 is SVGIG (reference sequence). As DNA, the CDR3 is TGTGCCTGGAACGGGGGTGGAGAGACCCAGTACTTC. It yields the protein CAWNGGGETQYF.

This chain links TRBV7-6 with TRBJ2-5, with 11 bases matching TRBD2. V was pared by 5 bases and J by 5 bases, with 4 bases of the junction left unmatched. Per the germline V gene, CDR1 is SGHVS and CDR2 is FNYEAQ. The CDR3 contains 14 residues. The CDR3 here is CASSQTSGGETQYF. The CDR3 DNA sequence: TGTGCCAGCAGCCAAACTAGCGGGGGTGAGACCCAGTACTTC.

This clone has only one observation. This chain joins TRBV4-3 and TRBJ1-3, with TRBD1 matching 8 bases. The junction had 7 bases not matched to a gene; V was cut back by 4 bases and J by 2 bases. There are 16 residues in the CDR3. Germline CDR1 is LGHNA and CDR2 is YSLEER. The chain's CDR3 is CASSRSGTGAGNTIYF. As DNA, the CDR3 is TGCGCCAGCAGCCGCTCCGGGACAGGAGCTGGAAACACCATATATTTT.

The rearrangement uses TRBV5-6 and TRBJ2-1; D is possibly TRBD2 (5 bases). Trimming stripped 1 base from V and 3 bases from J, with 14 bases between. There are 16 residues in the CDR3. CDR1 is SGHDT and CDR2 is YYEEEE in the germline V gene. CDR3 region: CASSLFPPEDYNEQFF. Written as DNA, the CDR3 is TGTGCCAGCAGCTTGTTCCCCCCGGAGGACTACAATGAGCAGTTCTTC.

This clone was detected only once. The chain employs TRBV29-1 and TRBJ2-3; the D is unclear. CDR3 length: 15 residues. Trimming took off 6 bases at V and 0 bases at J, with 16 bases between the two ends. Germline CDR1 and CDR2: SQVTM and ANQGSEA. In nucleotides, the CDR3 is TGCAGCGTCCGCCCGGGTTCGACTAGCACAGATACGCAGTATTTT. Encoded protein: CSVRPGSTSTDTQYF.

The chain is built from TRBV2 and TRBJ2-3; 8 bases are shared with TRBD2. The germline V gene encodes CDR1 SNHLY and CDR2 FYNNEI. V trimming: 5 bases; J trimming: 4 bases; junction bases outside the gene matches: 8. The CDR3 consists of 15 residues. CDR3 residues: CASSYFSGNPDTQYF. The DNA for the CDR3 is TGTGCCAGCAGTTACTTTAGCGGGAACCCAGATACGCAGTATTTT.